The 28 T cell receptor beta chains below come from one sample, sequenced in a study of shared clonotypes between healthy human individuals. Using immunoSEQ multiplex PCR, the repertoire was profiled, and TCRdb retains in-frame clones only, with some absent. The sample records roughly 1,100,000 clones, about 75% being singletons. Sequencing was performed on memory CD4+ T cells sorted from blood. The sample's subset: CD45RA-negative fraction. The receptor set was obtained from a man between 18 and 35 years old in good health.

There are a few counts of this clone. The V gene is TRBV27, the J gene TRBJ1-6; D is undetermined. CDR1 is MNHEY and CDR2 is SMNVEV in the germline V gene (reference sequence). The CDR3 has 15 amino acids. With 6 bases removed from V and 8 bases from J, the gap between germline ends came to 17 bases. The CDR3 region has the DNA TGTGCCAGCAGCGCCGAGGGAACCCCATATTCACCCCTCCACTTT. It encodes CASSAEGTPYSPLHF.

This clone was counted only a few times. A read error may produce the germline difference seen at one junction end. V and J are TRBV7-9 and TRBJ1-5; D is uncertain. The germline gives CDR1 SEHNR, CDR2 FQNEAQ (reference sequence). The CDR3 consists of 14 residues. CDR3 coding DNA: TGTGCCAGCAGCTTAGCGGATCCGACTCCGGGCCTTTTTTTT. Protein product: CASSLADPTPGLFF.

The CDR3 here is CASSLTGGTWNSPLHF. In nucleotides, the CDR3 is TGTGCCAGCAGCCTAACAGGGGGCACATGGAATTCACCCCTCCACTTT. The chain links TRBV7-2 to TRBJ1-6; 9 bases match TRBD1. This CDR3 region has 16 residues. V trimming: 5 bases; J trimming: 7 bases; junction bases outside the gene matches: 9. CDR1 is SGHTA, CDR2 FQGNSA, per germline. Filled out from reference TRBV7-2 and TRBJ1-6, the complete variable domain reads GAGVSQSPSNKVTEKGKDVELRCDPISGHTALYWYRQSLGQGLEFLIYFQGNSAPDKSGLPSDRFSAERTGGSVSTLTIQRTQQEDSAVYLCASSLTGGTWNSPLHFGNGTRLTVT.

The chain is built from TRBV18 and TRBJ2-6; 8 nucleotides agree with TRBD1. The CDR3 totals 17 residues. Trimming removed 3 bases from V and 2 bases from J; junction bases left unmatched: 6. In germline, CDR1 is KGHSH, CDR2 LQKENI. CDR3: CASSPGTGVAGANVLTF. CDR3 sequence (DNA): TGTGCCAGCTCACCGGGGACAGGTGTAGCTGGGGCCAACGTCCTGACTTTC.

This sequence joins TRBV5-1 and TRBJ2-5; D assignment may be TRBD1 or TRBD2 (7 bases each). CDR3 length: 16 residues. The V end lost 6 bases, the J end lost 4 bases, and 22 bases lay between the germline ends. The germline V gene encodes CDR1 SGHRS and CDR2 YFSETQ. The DNA for the CDR3 is TGCGCCAGCACCTCAGGGGGGGACGGGATTGGAGAGACCCAGTACTTC. This sequence encodes CASTSGGDGIGETQYF.

The rearrangement joins TRBV6-1 to TRBJ2-2; D is unclear. Germline CDR1 and CDR2: MNHNS and SASEGT. Trimming took 1 base from V and 6 from J, leaving 9 bases between them. The CDR3 spans 14 residues. In DNA form, the CDR3 reads TGTGCCAGCAGTGAAGGACGGCTCCCCGGGGAGCTGTTTTTT. It encodes CASSEGRLPGELFF.

In its sample, this clone was seen many times. The V call is TRBV5-1, the J call TRBJ2-2, with a weak D call TRBD1 (6 bases). This CDR3 contains 14 residues. CDR1 is SGHRS, CDR2 YFSETQ, per germline. Trimming stripped 7 bases from V and 1 base from J, with 11 bases between. CDR3 sequence reads: CASDATGNTGELFF. CDR3 bases: TGCGCCAGCGATGCGACAGGGAACACCGGGGAGCTGTTTTTT.

The genes are TRBV6-5 and TRBJ1-2, with D hard to call. This CDR3 region has 14 residues. Germline V lookup: CDR1 MNHEY, CDR2 SVGAGI. V shed 1 base and J shed 4 bases, with 10 bases lying between them. CDR3 DNA sequence: TGTGCCAGCAGTTACTTGGGCAGCATCTATGGCTACACCTTC. Encoded protein: CASSYLGSIYGYTF.

The chain carries TRBV4-1 and TRBJ2-7, with 7 positions matching TRBD1. Germline CDR1 and CDR2: MGHRA and YSYEKL. J lost 2 bases, V lost 1 base, and 5 bases had no gene match. The CDR3 is 15 residues long. The CDR3 spells CASSQGRQGTYEQYF. The CDR3 DNA follows: TGCGCCAGCAGCCAAGGTAGACAGGGTACCTACGAGCAGTACTTC.

The chain carries TRBV6-6 and TRBJ1-3; D unresolved. V was trimmed by 6 bases and J by 3 bases, leaving 12 bases between them. CDR3 length: 14 amino acids. Germline V gene lookup returns CDR1 MNHNY and CDR2 SVGAGI (reference sequence). The CDR3 loop is CASSYQGGGNTIYF. CDR3 sequence (DNA): TGTGCCAGCAGCTACCAAGGCGGTGGAAACACCATATATTTT.

The chain joins TRBV18 to TRBJ2-7; 8 nucleotides line up with TRBD1. V was clipped by 3 bases and J by 3 bases; unmatched bases: 4. Per the germline V gene, CDR1 is KGHSH and CDR2 is LQKENI. The CDR3 is 14 amino acids. CDR3: CASSPAGGYYEQYF. The CDR3 nucleotides are TGTGCCAGCTCACCTGCAGGGGGCTACTACGAGCAGTACTTC.

The chain is built from TRBV4-1 and TRBJ1-3; D unclear. Per germline, CDR1 MGHRA and CDR2 YSYEKL. The CDR3 runs 13 residues. V was cut by 3 bases and J by 0 bases, with 3 bases left in between. The CDR3 is CASSHSSGNTIYF. The CDR3 DNA follows: TGCGCCAGCAGCCATAGCTCTGGAAACACCATATATTTT.

This clone has a handful of counts. The chain links TRBV29-1 to TRBJ2-7; maybe TRBD2 (6 bases). Germline-derived CDR1 and CDR2 are SQVTM and ANQGSEA. The CDR3 contains 12 residues. The ends were cut back, 4 bases at V and 1 base at J, with 8 bases in the middle. The CDR3 region is CSVGSGSYEQYF. The CDR3 DNA is TGCAGCGTTGGTAGCGGATCCTACGAGCAGTACTTC.

This clone was found once. This sequence joins TRBV7-2 and TRBJ1-6; D unresolved. This CDR3 spans 12 amino acids. Germline CDR1 is SGHTA and CDR2 is FQGNSA. Trimming removed 5 bases at V and 11 bases at J, with 10 bases between. The CDR3 reads CASSPEVPPLHF. CDR3 in DNA: TGTGCCAGCAGCCCAGAGGTTCCACCCCTCCACTTT.

The chain recombines TRBV6-5 with TRBJ1-2; D remains ambiguous. This CDR3 region has 13 residues. Germline V gene lookup returns CDR1 MNHEY and CDR2 SVGAGI. Trimming cost V 8 bases and J 1 base, with 11 bases left between them. CDR3 loop: CASSPRGNYGYTF. CDR3 DNA: TGTGCCAGCTCCCCGCGGGGTAACTATGGCTACACCTTC.

The chain joins TRBV19 to TRBJ1-2; D is ambiguous. Germline values: CDR1 LNHDA, CDR2 SQIVND (reference sequence). V lost 5 bases to trimming and J lost 4 bases, with 14 bases between them. The CDR3 has 14 residues. CDR3 in amino acids: CASSARVEGYGYTF. CDR3 bases: TGTGCCAGTAGTGCCAGAGTTGAGGGCTATGGCTACACCTTC.

The chain recombines TRBV6-6 with TRBJ1-1; tentative D call: TRBD1 (6 bases). The V end was cut by 2 bases, the J end by 1 base, with 11 bases between. This CDR3 has 15 residues. CDR1 is MNHNY and CDR2 is SVGAGI in the germline V gene (reference sequence). CDR3 protein: CASSYVGGGNTEAFF. The CDR3 nucleotides read TGTGCCAGCAGTTACGTCGGGGGCGGGAACACTGAAGCTTTCTTT.

The chain joins TRBV11-2 to TRBJ2-1; 8 bases are a match to TRBD2. V shed 4 bases, J shed 3 bases, and the junction held 8 bases outside the gene matches. The CDR3 is 16 amino acids. Germline V gives CDR1 SGHAT, CDR2 FQNNGV. Written as DNA, the CDR3 is TGTGCCAGCAGCTCCCAGCGGGGGCCCAGCTACAATGAGCAGTTCTTC. Translated: CASSSQRGPSYNEQFF.

This clone was detected once. This chain uses TRBV6-1 with TRBJ1-4; D remains ambiguous. Trimming stripped 4 bases from V and 7 bases from J, with 13 bases between. The V gene's germline CDR1 is MNHNS and CDR2 SASEGT. The CDR3 is made up of 14 amino acids. The CDR3 sequence is CASSGREGREKLFF. For the CDR3, the DNA is TGTGCCAGCAGTGGTCGGGAGGGCCGTGAAAAACTGTTTTTT.

The gene calls are TRBV2 and TRBJ2-5; D is ambiguous. Germline lookup yields CDR1 SNHLY and CDR2 FYNNEI. V gave up 5 bases and J gave up 5 bases, with 12 bases separating them. This CDR3 is built from 13 residues. This chain's CDR3 is CASSFRRTETQYF. CDR3 bases: TGTGCCAGCAGTTTCCGCAGGACCGAGACCCAGTACTTC.

Only one count was recorded for this clone. This chain joins TRBV28 and TRBJ1-5; 9 nucleotides match TRBD1. This CDR3 spans 15 amino acids. Germline V gives CDR1 MDHEN, CDR2 SYDVKM. V shed 3 bases and J 2 bases; nucleotides not matched to a gene: 2. In nucleotides, the CDR3 is TGTGCCAGCAGTTTGGGGGACAGGGGCAATCAGCCCCAGCATTTT. Its translation: CASSLGDRGNQPQHF.

This clone was seen at least ten times. The chain couples TRBV28 to TRBJ2-7, with D unclear. The length of the CDR3 is 11 residues. Between the trimmed V and J ends, which lost 3 bases and 6 bases, there was a span of 6 bases. Per the germline V gene, CDR1 is MDHEN and CDR2 is SYDVKM. The CDR3 DNA reads as TGTGCCAGCAGTTTGCAGTTCGAGCAGTACTTC. It specifies CASSLQFEQYF.

The chain has TRBV10-1 and TRBJ2-7; possible D gene TRBD1, 6 bases. Germline V gives CDR1 WNHNN, CDR2 SYGVQD (reference sequence). Deletions cut 9 bases from V and 1 base from J, with 16 bases between. CDR3 length: 14 amino acids. CDR3 amino acids: CASSRDTPSYEQYF. CDR3 bases: TGCGCCAGTTCCCGGGACACCCCATCCTACGAGCAGTACTTC.

The chain is built from TRBV19 and TRBJ1-2, with 9 bases identical to TRBD1. CDR1 is LNHDA, CDR2 SQIVND, per germline (reference sequence). The length of the CDR3 is 14 residues. With V trimmed by 5 bases and J by 7 bases, 8 bases remained unmatched. The CDR3 coding sequence is TGTGCCAGTAGTGCACCGGGACAGGGCCTTGGCTACACCTTC. Its protein product is CASSAPGQGLGYTF.

The chain recombines TRBV7-9 with TRBJ2-1; D gene ambiguous. Trimming left V 1 base short and J 0 bases short, with 16 bases between. The CDR3 sequence is 18 residues long. Germline CDR1 reads SEHNR; CDR2 reads FQNEAQ (reference sequence). CDR3: CASSLEDYWLSSYNEQFF. The CDR3 nucleotides are TGTGCCAGCAGCTTAGAGGATTATTGGCTTTCCTCCTACAATGAGCAGTTCTTC.

The rearrangement uses TRBV6-5 and TRBJ1-3; 8 nucleotides line up with TRBD1. In germline, CDR1 is MNHEY, CDR2 SVGAGI. J was trimmed by 3 bases and V by 6 bases; bases with no gene match: 1. The CDR3 totals 13 residues. The CDR3 DNA follows: TGTGCCAGCAGAACAGGGGGTGGAAACACCATATATTTT. It is translated as CASRTGGGNTIYF.

This clone has a single count. This likely traces to a read error, being one base from a far larger clone. This rearrangement joins TRBV1 to TRBJ1-2. TRBV1 represents a pseudogene. The CDR3 runs to 21 residues. The CDR3 DNA sequence: TGCACCAGCAGCCAAGATCAACCTCCTTTCGAGCGGGACAGTATGGGGTATGGCTACACCTTC. Protein product: CTSSQDQPPFERDSMGYGYTF.

The chain carries TRBV28 and TRBJ1-2, with 11 bases aligning to TRBD1. Germline lookup yields CDR1 MDHEN and CDR2 SYDVKM. The junction had 1 base not matched to a gene; V was cut back by 3 bases and J by 4 bases. This CDR3 has 14 residues. CDR3 in DNA: TGTGCCAGCAGTTTTGGGACAGGGGGCTATGGCTACACCTTC. Its protein product is CASSFGTGGYGYTF.